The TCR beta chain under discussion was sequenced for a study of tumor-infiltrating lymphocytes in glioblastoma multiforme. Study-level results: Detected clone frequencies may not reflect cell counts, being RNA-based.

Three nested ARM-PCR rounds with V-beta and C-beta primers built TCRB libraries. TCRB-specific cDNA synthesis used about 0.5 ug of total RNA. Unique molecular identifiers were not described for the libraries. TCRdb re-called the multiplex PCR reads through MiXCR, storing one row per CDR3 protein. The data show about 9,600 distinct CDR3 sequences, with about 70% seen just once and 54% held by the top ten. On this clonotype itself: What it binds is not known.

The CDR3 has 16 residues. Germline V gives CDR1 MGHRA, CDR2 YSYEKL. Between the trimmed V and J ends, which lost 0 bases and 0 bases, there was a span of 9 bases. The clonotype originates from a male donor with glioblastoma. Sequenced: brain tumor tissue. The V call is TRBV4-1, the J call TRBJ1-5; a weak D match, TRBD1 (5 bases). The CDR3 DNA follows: TGCGCCAGCAGCCAAGATCGGGACTTTAGCAATCAGCCCCAGCATTTT. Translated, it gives CASSQDRDFSNQPQHF.